These T cell receptor beta chains were read from a single sample in a study of Ad26.COV2.S vaccination and SARS-CoV-2 variants. TCRdb keeps only in-frame clones here, not all; method: immunoSEQ multiplex PCR. The sample has approximately 97,000 clones, about three quarters seen once; the top ten hold 15% to 20%. Here the sequenced sample was peripheral blood, taken after recovery from COVID-19. The origin of the receptors is a human donor who had recovered from COVID-19. Each CDR3 is given with its conserved first and last residue. The order of the fields is J gene, clone size, D gene, V gene, CDR3 DNA, CDR3 protein. The D gene is left open where the match is weak. Some rows mark clone size as missing; the rest say once, few, many or name a class of expanded clone.

j_call: TRBJ2-1
clone_size: -
d_call: -
v_call: TRBV7-6
cdr3_nt: TGTGCCAGCAGCTTCTACAATGAGCAGTTCTTC
cdr3_aa: CASSFYNEQFF

j_call: TRBJ2-3
clone_size: -
d_call: TRBD1
v_call: TRBV23-1
cdr3_nt: TGCGCCAGCAGTCAACCGCACCCTGGGACAGGGGGTGGTAATACAGATACGCAGTATTTT
cdr3_aa: CASSQPHPGTGGGNTDTQYF

j_call: TRBJ1-2
clone_size: -
d_call: TRBD1
v_call: TRBV12-3/TRBV12-4
cdr3_nt: TGTGCCAGCAGTAAGCGACAGGGTGACGGCTACACCTTC
cdr3_aa: CASSKRQGDGYTF

j_call: TRBJ2-1
clone_size: few
d_call: -
v_call: TRBV11-2
cdr3_nt: TGTGCCAGCAGCTACCCCTCCTACAATGAGCAGTTCTTC
cdr3_aa: CASSYPSYNEQFF

j_call: TRBJ2-3
clone_size: -
d_call: -
v_call: TRBV10-3
cdr3_nt: TGTGCCATCAGCCCTCAGGGGCCAGATACGCAGTATTTT
cdr3_aa: CAISPQGPDTQYF

j_call: TRBJ2-1
clone_size: -
d_call: -
v_call: TRBV11-2
cdr3_nt: TGTGCCAGCAGCTCCAGACAGGGAGGCAATGAGCAGTTCTTC
cdr3_aa: CASSSRQGGNEQFF

j_call: TRBJ1-3
clone_size: -
d_call: -
v_call: TRBV5-4
cdr3_nt: TGTGCCAGCAGCTTGGTTCCCGGCTCTGAGGGAAACACCATATATTTT
cdr3_aa: CASSLVPGSEGNTIYF

j_call: TRBJ2-1
clone_size: -
d_call: TRBD1
v_call: TRBV4-2
cdr3_nt: TGTGCCAGCAGCCAAGATGGGACAGGGTACAATGAGCAGTTCTTC
cdr3_aa: CASSQDGTGYNEQFF

j_call: TRBJ2-1
clone_size: -
d_call: -
v_call: TRBV5-1
cdr3_nt: TGCGCCAGCAGCTTATCGGGGGCCGATGAGCAGTTCTTC
cdr3_aa: CASSLSGADEQFF

j_call: TRBJ2-3
clone_size: -
d_call: -
v_call: TRBV9
cdr3_nt: TGTGCCAGCAGCCCCGGGGGAAGCACAGATACGCAGTATTTT
cdr3_aa: CASSPGGSTDTQYF

j_call: TRBJ2-2
clone_size: -
d_call: TRBD1
v_call: TRBV24-1
cdr3_nt: TGTGCCACCAGTGATTCCCCTACAGGGGCGAACACCGGGGAGCTGTTTTTT
cdr3_aa: CATSDSPTGANTGELFF

j_call: TRBJ2-1
clone_size: -
d_call: -
v_call: TRBV27
cdr3_nt: TGTGCCAGCAGTTTATATCCCCTTTTAAATGAGCAGTTCTTC
cdr3_aa: CASSLYPLLNEQFF

j_call: TRBJ2-1
clone_size: -
d_call: TRBD1
v_call: TRBV10-3
cdr3_nt: TGTGCCACAACAGGGGCCAACGCTCTGCAGTTCTTC
cdr3_aa: CATTGANALQFF

j_call: TRBJ1-4
clone_size: -
d_call: TRBD1
v_call: TRBV27
cdr3_nt: TGTGCCAGCAGCAACAGGGGTCTTGCAACTAATGAAAAACTGTTTTTT
cdr3_aa: CASSNRGLATNEKLFF

j_call: TRBJ2-7
clone_size: once
d_call: -
v_call: TRBV28
cdr3_nt: TGTGCCAGTAAAGGGAGTAGCCCCGACTACGAGCAGTACTTC
cdr3_aa: CASKGSSPDYEQYF

j_call: TRBJ2-4
clone_size: once
d_call: -
v_call: TRBV6-2/TRBV6-3
cdr3_nt: TGTGCCAGCAGTTACTCGGGACAAGGGCACGAGAACATTCAGTACTTC
cdr3_aa: CASSYSGQGHENIQYF

j_call: TRBJ2-3
clone_size: -
d_call: -
v_call: TRBV5-5
cdr3_nt: TGTGCCAGCAGCTTTCCGGGTCGGCAGGATACGCAGTATTTT
cdr3_aa: CASSFPGRQDTQYF

j_call: TRBJ1-1
clone_size: -
d_call: -
v_call: TRBV28
cdr3_nt: TGTGCCAGTTTGGGGCCGTCGGAAGCTTTCTTT
cdr3_aa: CASLGPSEAFF

j_call: TRBJ2-7
clone_size: -
d_call: TRBD2
v_call: TRBV7-2
cdr3_nt: TGTGCCAGCAGCCGCGGCCCGGGGGGCTACGAGCAGTACTTC
cdr3_aa: CASSRGPGGYEQYF

j_call: TRBJ2-6
clone_size: -
d_call: TRBD1
v_call: TRBV5-1
cdr3_nt: TGCGCCAGCAGCAGGACAGGGGGCGCTGGGGCCAACGTCCTGACTTTC
cdr3_aa: CASSRTGGAGANVLTF

j_call: TRBJ2-3
clone_size: -
d_call: -
v_call: TRBV28
cdr3_nt: TGTGCCAGCAGTTCTCCGAGCACAGATACGCAGTATTTT
cdr3_aa: CASSSPSTDTQYF

j_call: TRBJ2-5
clone_size: -
d_call: -
v_call: TRBV28
cdr3_nt: TGTGCCAGCAGACTAGGCGGCGGGACCCAGTACTTC
cdr3_aa: CASRLGGGTQYF

j_call: TRBJ2-7
clone_size: -
d_call: TRBD2
v_call: TRBV7-2
cdr3_nt: TGTGCCAGCAGCTTAGCCGGGACTAGCTCCTACGAGCAGTACTTC
cdr3_aa: CASSLAGTSSYEQYF

j_call: TRBJ2-4
clone_size: -
d_call: -
v_call: TRBV6-1
cdr3_nt: TGTGCCAGCAGTGAGGCAGGGGACTGGAACATTCAGTACTTC
cdr3_aa: CASSEAGDWNIQYF

j_call: TRBJ2-2
clone_size: -
d_call: -
v_call: TRBV11-2
cdr3_nt: TGTGCCAGCAGCTCACAGGGTGGCACCGGGGAGCTGTTTTTT
cdr3_aa: CASSSQGGTGELFF

j_call: TRBJ2-3
clone_size: -
d_call: -
v_call: TRBV12-5
cdr3_nt: TGTGCTAGTTCCCCACGGGGGCGAGGGGAAGATACGCAGTATTTT
cdr3_aa: CASSPRGRGEDTQYF

j_call: TRBJ2-7
clone_size: -
d_call: TRBD2
v_call: TRBV30
cdr3_nt: TGTGCCTGGAGTACCTCGGGGGGGCTCTACGAGCAGTACTTC
cdr3_aa: CAWSTSGGLYEQYF

j_call: TRBJ1-1
clone_size: -
d_call: -
v_call: TRBV11-2
cdr3_nt: TGTGCCAGCAGCCCCCATACGGCCACTGAAGCTTTCTTT
cdr3_aa: CASSPHTATEAFF

j_call: TRBJ1-5
clone_size: few
d_call: TRBD1
v_call: TRBV19
cdr3_nt: TGTGCCAGTAGTGCAGGGGGCGGCAATCAGCCCCAGCATTTT
cdr3_aa: CASSAGGGNQPQHF

j_call: TRBJ2-7
clone_size: -
d_call: TRBD2
v_call: TRBV27
cdr3_nt: TGTGCCAGCCGGCCCACCGGAGCGGGGTGGTACGAGCAGTACTTC
cdr3_aa: CASRPTGAGWYEQYF

j_call: TRBJ1-1
clone_size: -
d_call: TRBD1
v_call: TRBV29-1
cdr3_nt: TGCAGCGTATACAGGGGGACGAACACTGAAGCTTTCTTT
cdr3_aa: CSVYRGTNTEAFF

j_call: TRBJ2-5
clone_size: -
d_call: TRBD1
v_call: TRBV4-2
cdr3_nt: TGTGCCAGCAGCCAAGATGGGGACAGGGGGCGTCTGGGCGGGGGGAATCCCGCCCAAGAGACCCAGTACTTC
cdr3_aa: CASSQDGDRGRLGGGNPAQETQYF

j_call: TRBJ2-3
clone_size: -
d_call: TRBD1
v_call: TRBV2
cdr3_nt: TGTGCCAGCAGTGACTGGGGACAGAGCACAGATACGCAGTATTTT
cdr3_aa: CASSDWGQSTDTQYF

j_call: TRBJ1-1
clone_size: -
d_call: TRBD1
v_call: TRBV5-1
cdr3_nt: TGCGCCAGCAGCTTGCAGGGGGTGAACACTGAAGCTTTCTTT
cdr3_aa: CASSLQGVNTEAFF

j_call: TRBJ1-6
clone_size: -
d_call: -
v_call: TRBV18
cdr3_nt: TGTGCCAGCTCACCCGCGAGGGTTTCACCCCTCCACTTT
cdr3_aa: CASSPARVSPLHF

j_call: TRBJ2-4
clone_size: -
d_call: TRBD2
v_call: TRBV28
cdr3_nt: TGTGCCAGCAGAGGCACCAGACTAGCGGGGCCCATAGCCAAAAACATTCAGTACTTC
cdr3_aa: CASRGTRLAGPIAKNIQYF

j_call: TRBJ2-2
clone_size: -
d_call: TRBD2
v_call: TRBV7-6
cdr3_nt: TGTGCCAGCAGCCCCCGGACTAGCGCGAACACCGGGGAGCTGTTTTTT
cdr3_aa: CASSPRTSANTGELFF

j_call: TRBJ1-6
clone_size: -
d_call: -
v_call: TRBV18
cdr3_nt: TGTGCCAGCTCACCGAATCGGGACGGTTCACCCCTCCACTTT
cdr3_aa: CASSPNRDGSPLHF

j_call: TRBJ1-1
clone_size: -
d_call: -
v_call: TRBV10-2
cdr3_nt: TGCGCCAGCAAGGGTGCTGAAGCTTTCTTT
cdr3_aa: CASKGAEAFF

j_call: TRBJ1-4
clone_size: once
d_call: TRBD1
v_call: TRBV30
cdr3_nt: TGTGCCTGGAAAACGACAGGGGCTAGTCTGTTTTTT
cdr3_aa: CAWKTTGASLFF

j_call: TRBJ2-1
clone_size: -
d_call: -
v_call: TRBV20-1
cdr3_nt: TGCAGTGCTAGTGAGGTCTCCTACAATGAGCAGTTCTTC
cdr3_aa: CSASEVSYNEQFF

j_call: TRBJ1-1
clone_size: -
d_call: TRBD1
v_call: TRBV4-3
cdr3_nt: TGCGCCAGCAGCCAATCCGGGACAGGGGCTTTCTTT
cdr3_aa: CASSQSGTGAFF

j_call: TRBJ2-3
clone_size: -
d_call: TRBD1
v_call: TRBV7-2
cdr3_nt: TGTGCCACCGGACAGGGAGACACAGATACGCAGTATTTT
cdr3_aa: CATGQGDTDTQYF

j_call: TRBJ2-5
clone_size: few
d_call: TRBD2
v_call: TRBV15
cdr3_nt: TGTGCCACCAGCAGAGAAGGGTCCTTCCTTAGCGGGTCAAAACTGGAAGAGACCCAGTACTTC
cdr3_aa: CATSREGSFLSGSKLEETQYF

j_call: TRBJ2-7
clone_size: -
d_call: -
v_call: TRBV6-5
cdr3_nt: TGTGCCAGCAGTTACAGCTACAGGGAGTTCTACGAGCAGTACTTC
cdr3_aa: CASSYSYREFYEQYF

j_call: TRBJ1-2
clone_size: -
d_call: -
v_call: TRBV7-2
cdr3_nt: TGTGCCAGCAGCCCAGCGGCGATGGACTATGGCTACACCTTC
cdr3_aa: CASSPAAMDYGYTF

j_call: TRBJ1-1
clone_size: -
d_call: -
v_call: TRBV6-5
cdr3_nt: TGTGCCAGCAGTTACTCGAGAGGAAGTTTACAAGCTTTCTTT
cdr3_aa: CASSYSRGSLQAFF

j_call: TRBJ2-5
clone_size: -
d_call: -
v_call: TRBV11-2
cdr3_nt: TGTGCCAGCAGCCCCCAAGGGACCCAGTACTTC
cdr3_aa: CASSPQGTQYF